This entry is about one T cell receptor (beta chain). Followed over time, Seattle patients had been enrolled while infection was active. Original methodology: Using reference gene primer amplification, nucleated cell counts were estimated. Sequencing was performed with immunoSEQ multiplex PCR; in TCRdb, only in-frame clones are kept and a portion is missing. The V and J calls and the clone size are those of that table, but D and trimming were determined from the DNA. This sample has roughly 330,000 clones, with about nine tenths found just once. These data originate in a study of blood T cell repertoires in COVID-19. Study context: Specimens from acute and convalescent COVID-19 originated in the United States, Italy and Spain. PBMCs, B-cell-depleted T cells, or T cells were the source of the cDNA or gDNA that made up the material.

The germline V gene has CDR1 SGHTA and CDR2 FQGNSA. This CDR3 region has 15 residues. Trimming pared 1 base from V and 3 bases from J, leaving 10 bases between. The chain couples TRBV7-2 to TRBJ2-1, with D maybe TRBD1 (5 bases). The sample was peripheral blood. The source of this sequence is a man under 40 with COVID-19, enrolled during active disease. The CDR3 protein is CASSLGSGFYNEQFF. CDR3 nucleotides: TGTGCCAGCAGCTTAGGGTCAGGGTTCTACAATGAGCAGTTCTTC. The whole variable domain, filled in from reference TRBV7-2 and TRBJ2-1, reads GAGVSQSPSNKVTEKGKDVELRCDPISGHTALYWYRQSLGQGLEFLIYFQGNSAPDKSGLPSDRFSAERTGGSVSTLTIQRTQQEDSAVYLCASSLGSGFYNEQFFGPGTRLTVL.